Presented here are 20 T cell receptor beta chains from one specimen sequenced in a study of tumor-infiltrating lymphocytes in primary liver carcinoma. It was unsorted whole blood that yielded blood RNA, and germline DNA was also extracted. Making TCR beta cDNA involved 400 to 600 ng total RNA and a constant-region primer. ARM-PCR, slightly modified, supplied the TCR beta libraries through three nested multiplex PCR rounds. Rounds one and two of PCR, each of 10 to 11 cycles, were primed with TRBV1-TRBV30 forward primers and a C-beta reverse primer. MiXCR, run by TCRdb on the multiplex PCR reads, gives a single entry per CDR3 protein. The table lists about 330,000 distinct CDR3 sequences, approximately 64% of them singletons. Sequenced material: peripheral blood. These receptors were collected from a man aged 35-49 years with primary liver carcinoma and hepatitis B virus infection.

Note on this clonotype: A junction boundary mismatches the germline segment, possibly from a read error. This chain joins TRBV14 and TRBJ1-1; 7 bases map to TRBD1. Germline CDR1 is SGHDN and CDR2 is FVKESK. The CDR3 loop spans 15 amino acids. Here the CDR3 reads CVSSHRTGYNTEAFF. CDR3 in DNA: TGTGTCAGCAGCCATCGGACAGGCTACAACACTGAAGCTTTCTTT.

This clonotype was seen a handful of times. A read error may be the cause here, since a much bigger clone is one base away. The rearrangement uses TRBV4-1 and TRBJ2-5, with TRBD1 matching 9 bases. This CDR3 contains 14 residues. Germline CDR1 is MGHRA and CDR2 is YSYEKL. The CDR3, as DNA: TGCGCCAACAGCCGGGGACAGGGTCAAGAGACCCAGTACTTC. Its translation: CANSRGQGQETQYF.

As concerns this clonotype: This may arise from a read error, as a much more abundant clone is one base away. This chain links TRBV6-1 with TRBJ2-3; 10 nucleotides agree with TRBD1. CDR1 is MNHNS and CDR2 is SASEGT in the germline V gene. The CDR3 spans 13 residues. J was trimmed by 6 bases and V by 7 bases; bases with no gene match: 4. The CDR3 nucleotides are TGTGCCAGCAATGAGGACAGGGGGGATACGCAGTATTTT. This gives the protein CASNEDRGDTQYF.

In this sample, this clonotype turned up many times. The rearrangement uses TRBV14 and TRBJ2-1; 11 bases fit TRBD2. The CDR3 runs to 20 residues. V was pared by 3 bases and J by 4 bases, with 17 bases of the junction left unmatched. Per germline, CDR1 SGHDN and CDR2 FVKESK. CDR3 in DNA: TGTGCCAGCAGCCATAACCCGGGGACTAGCGGAGGTAAAAAGTACAATGAGCAGTTCTTC. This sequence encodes CASSHNPGTSGGKKYNEQFF.

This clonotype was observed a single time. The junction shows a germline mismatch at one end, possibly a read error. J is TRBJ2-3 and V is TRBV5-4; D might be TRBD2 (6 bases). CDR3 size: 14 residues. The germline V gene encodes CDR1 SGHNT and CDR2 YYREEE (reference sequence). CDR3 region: CALRRAGSTDTHYF. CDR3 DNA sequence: TGTGCCCTTCGGAGAGCGGGCAGCACAGATACGCATTATTTT.

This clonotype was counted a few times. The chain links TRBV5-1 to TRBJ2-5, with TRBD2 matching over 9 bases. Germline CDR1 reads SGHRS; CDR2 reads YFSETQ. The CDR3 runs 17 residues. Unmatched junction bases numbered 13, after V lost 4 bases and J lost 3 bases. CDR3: CASSAILLAGIEETQYF. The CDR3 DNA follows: TGCGCCAGCAGCGCAATATTACTAGCGGGTATCGAAGAGACCCAGTACTTC.

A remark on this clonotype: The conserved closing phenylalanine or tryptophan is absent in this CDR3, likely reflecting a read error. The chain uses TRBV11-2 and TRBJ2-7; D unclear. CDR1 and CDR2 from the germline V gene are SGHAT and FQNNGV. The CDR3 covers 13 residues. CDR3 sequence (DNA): TGTGCCAGCAGCACGTTGGAAACCTACGGGCAGTACTTG. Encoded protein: CASSTLETYGQYL.

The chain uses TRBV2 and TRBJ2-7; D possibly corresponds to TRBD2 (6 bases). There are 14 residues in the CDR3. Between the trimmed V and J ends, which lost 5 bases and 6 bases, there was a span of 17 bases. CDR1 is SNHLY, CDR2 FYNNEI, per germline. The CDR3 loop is CASSLDGGMGEQYF. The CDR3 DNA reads TGTGCCAGCAGTCTGGACGGGGGAATGGGCGAGCAGTACTTC.

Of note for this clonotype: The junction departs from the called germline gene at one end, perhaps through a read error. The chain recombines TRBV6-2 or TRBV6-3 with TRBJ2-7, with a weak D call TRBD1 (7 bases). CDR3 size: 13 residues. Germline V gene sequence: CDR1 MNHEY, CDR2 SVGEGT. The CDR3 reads CASTKDRDREHYF. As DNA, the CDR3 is TGTGCCAGCACCAAAGACAGGGATCGGGAGCATTACTTC.

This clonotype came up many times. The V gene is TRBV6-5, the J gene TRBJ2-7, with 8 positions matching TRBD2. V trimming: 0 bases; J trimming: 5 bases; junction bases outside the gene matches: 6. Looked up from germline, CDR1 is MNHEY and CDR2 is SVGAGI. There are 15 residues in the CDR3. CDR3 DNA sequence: TGTGCCAGCAGTTACTCGAATATAGCGGGGAACGAGCAGTACTTC. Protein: CASSYSNIAGNEQYF.

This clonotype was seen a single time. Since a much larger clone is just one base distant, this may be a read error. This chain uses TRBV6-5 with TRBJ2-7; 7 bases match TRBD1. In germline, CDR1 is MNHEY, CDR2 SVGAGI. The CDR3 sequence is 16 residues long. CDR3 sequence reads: CASSYPGTAPSYEQHF. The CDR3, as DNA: TGTGCCAGCAGTTACCCTGGGACAGCCCCCTCCTACGAGCAGCACTTC.

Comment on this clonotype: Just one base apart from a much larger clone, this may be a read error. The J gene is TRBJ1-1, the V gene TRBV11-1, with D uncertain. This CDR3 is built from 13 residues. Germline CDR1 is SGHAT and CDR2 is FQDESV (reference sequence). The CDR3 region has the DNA TGTACCAGCAACTTAGGGTTGAGCACTGAAGCTTTCTTT. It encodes CTSNLGLSTEAFF.

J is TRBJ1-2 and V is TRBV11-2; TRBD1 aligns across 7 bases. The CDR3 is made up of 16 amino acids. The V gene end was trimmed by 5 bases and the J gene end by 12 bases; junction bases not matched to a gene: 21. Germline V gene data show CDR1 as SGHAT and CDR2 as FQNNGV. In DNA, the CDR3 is TGTGCCAGCAGCCTGGCCGACAGGGTTTATCGTGATGACCACACCTTC. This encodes CASSLADRVYRDDHTF.

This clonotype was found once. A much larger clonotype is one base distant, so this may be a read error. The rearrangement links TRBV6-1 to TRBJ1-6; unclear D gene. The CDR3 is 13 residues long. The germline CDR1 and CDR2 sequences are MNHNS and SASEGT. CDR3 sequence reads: CASKVEVNLPLHF. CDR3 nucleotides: TGTGCCAGCAAGGTAGAAGTGAATTTACCCCTCCACTTT.

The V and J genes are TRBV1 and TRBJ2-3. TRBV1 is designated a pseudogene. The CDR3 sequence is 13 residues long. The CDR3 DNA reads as TGCACCACCATTTCCCCAAAGCACAGATACGCAGTATTT. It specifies CTTISPKHRYAVF.

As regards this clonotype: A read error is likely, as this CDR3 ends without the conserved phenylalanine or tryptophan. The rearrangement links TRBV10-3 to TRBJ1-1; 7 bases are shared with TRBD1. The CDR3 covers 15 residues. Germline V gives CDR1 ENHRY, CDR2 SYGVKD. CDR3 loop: CATSESRGQSGVAFL. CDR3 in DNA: TGTGCCACCAGTGAGTCGAGGGGGCAGTCGGGCGTAGCTTTCTTA.

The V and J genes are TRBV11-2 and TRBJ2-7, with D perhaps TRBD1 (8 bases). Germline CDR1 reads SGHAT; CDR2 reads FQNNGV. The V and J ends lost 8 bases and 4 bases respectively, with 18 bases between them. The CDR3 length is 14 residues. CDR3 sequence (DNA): TGTGCCAGCGGAACCAACAGGGGGGGATACGAGCAGTACTTC. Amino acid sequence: CASGTNRGGYEQYF. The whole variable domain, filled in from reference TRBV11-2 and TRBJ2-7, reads EAGVAQSPRYKIIEKRQSVAFWCNPISGHATLYWYQQILGQGPKLLIQFQNNGVVDDSQLPKDRFSAERLKGVDSTLKIQPAKLEDSAVYLCASGTNRGGYEQYFGPGTRLTVT.

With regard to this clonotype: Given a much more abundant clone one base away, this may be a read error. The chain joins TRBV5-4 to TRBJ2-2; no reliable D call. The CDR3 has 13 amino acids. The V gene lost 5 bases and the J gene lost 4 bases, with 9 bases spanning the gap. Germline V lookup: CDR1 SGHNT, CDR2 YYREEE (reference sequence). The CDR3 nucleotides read TGTGCCAGCAGGTTTATAGGCACCGGGGAGCTGTTTTTT. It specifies CASRFIGTGELFF.

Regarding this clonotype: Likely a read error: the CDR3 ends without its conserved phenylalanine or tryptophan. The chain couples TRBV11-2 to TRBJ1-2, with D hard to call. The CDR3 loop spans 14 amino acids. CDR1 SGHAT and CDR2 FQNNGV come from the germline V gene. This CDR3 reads CASNLDGWSTGYTS. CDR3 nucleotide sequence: TGTGCCAGCAACTTAGATGGGTGGTCTACTGGCTACACCTCC.

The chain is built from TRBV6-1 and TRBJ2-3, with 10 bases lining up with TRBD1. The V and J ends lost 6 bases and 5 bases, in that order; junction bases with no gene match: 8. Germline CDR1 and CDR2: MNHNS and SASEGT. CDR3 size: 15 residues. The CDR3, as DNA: TGTGCCAGCAGAGACGACAGGGGGCCGGGAGATACGCAGTATTTT. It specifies CASRDDRGPGDTQYF.